This T cell receptor beta chain emerged from a study of cytomegalovirus exposure and HLA in healthy donors. Study-wide results and caveats: Accurate prediction of most subjects' HLA-A and HLA-B alleles from TCR beta sequences was reported. TCR beta chains numbering some 160 were designated cytomegalovirus-associated. For presence/absence analyses, sequencing depth was assumed to be roughly uniform across donors.

The CDR3 length is 19 residues. The junction had 14 bases not matched to a gene; V was cut back by 0 bases and J by 2 bases. Germline values: CDR1 SGDLS, CDR2 YYNGEE. Primers included in the PCR were 60 Vbeta and 13 Jbeta primers. Methods used by the authors: Roughly 80 million unique TCR beta chains, some 9.9 million of them shared, were counted by a later analysis. Data came from immunoSEQ multiplex PCR; TCRdb stores just in-frame clones and leaves some out. That table supplies the V and J calls and clone size; D and trimming were determined from the DNA. This table holds roughly 77,000 clones, roughly two thirds found once. Notes on this clone: Its specificity is not known.

Material for sequencing was PBMCs. This clonotype originated in a woman aged 50 to 60 in good health and CMV-seropositive. This chain joins TRBV9 and TRBJ2-3, with 8 bases identical to TRBD2. The CDR3 sequence is CASSVADPSSGHHTDTQYF. Here the CDR3 DNA reads TGTGCCAGCAGCGTAGCTGATCCGTCTAGCGGGCACCACACAGATACGCAGTATTTT.